This T cell receptor (beta chain) was identified during a study of cytomegalovirus exposure and HLA in healthy donors. Study-wide points: Highly shared sequence variants in one cluster were likely a sequencing artifact. Researchers catalogued about 160 TCR beta chains as cytomegalovirus-associated. Rarity held for most TCR sequences, but there were some public TCRs that occurred in many donors. The analysis excluded some indistinguishable V segments, including TRBV6-2 and TRBV6-3.

Details on this clone: Its antigen is currently unknown.

This CDR3 spans 13 amino acids. Germline lookup yields CDR1 LNHDA and CDR2 SQIVND (reference sequence). The V and J ends lost 1 base and 10 bases respectively, with 11 bases between them. Amplification used 60 Vbeta primers and 13 Jbeta primers. Data came from immunoSEQ multiplex PCR; TCRdb stores just in-frame clones and leaves some out. The ten top clones account for almost 0.75%, within a sample of approximately 190,000 clones. The chain couples TRBV19 to TRBJ2-1; D is possibly TRBD1 (6 bases). The source of this sequence is a boy aged 5-17 years in good health and CMV-seronegative. The sample taken for sequencing was PBMCs. CDR3 sequence reads: CASSIAGDIEQFF. Here the CDR3 DNA reads TGTGCCAGTAGTATAGCAGGGGACATAGAGCAGTTCTTC.